The entry that follows covers one TCR beta chain sequence. No antigen is known for it. These data originate in a study of CD8+ T cells in alopecia areata. It was cDNA, reverse transcribed from extracted RNA, that served as the sequencing template. The protocol was immunoSEQ multiplex PCR, while the TCRdb copy is restricted to in-frame clones and leaves out a portion. The sample contains roughly 200,000 clones, 45% to 75% of which appear only once. Study-wide findings and caveats: Persistence of many expanded lesional clones was seen in scalp and blood during tofacitinib. Lesional scalp, notably in alopecia totalis/universalis, had clonality above that of normal scalp. Tofacitinib significantly decreased scalp clonality and expanded CD8+ clones among top 100.

Trimming at V came to 2 bases and at J to 0 bases, leaving 2 bases not matched to a gene. CDR1 is GTSNPN and CDR2 is SVGIG in the germline V gene (reference sequence). The length of the CDR3 is 15 residues. Treatment here: oral pan-JAK inhibitor, 5-10 mg twice daily. This TCR was recovered from a human donor with alopecia areata. The chain carries TRBV30 and TRBJ2-3, with TRBD2 matching over 10 bases. Source: CD4+ T cells sorted from blood, taken at week 4, from a patient treated with tofacitinib. The CDR3 region is CAWSQLAGSTDTQYF. The CDR3 nucleotides are TGTGCCTGGAGTCAACTAGCGGGAAGCACAGATACGCAGTATTTT. The full variable domain, with the rest looked up from reference TRBV30 and TRBJ2-3, is SQTIHQWPATLVQPVGSPLSLECTVEGTSNPNLYWYRQAAGRGLQLLFYSVGIGQISSEVPQNLSASRPQDRQFILSSKKLLLSDSGFYLCAWSQLAGSTDTQYFGPGTRLTVL.